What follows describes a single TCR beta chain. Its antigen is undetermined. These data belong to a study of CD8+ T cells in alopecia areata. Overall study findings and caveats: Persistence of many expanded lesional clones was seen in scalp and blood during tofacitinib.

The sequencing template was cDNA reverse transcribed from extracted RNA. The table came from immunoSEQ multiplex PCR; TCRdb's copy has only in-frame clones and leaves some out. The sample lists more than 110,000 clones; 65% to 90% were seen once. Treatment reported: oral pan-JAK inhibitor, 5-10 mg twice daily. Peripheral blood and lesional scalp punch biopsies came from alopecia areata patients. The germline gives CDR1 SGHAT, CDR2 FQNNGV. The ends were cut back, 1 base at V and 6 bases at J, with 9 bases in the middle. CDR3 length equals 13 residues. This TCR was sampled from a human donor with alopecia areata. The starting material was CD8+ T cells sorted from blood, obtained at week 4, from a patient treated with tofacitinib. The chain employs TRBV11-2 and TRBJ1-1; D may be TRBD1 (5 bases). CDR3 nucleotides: TGTGCCAGCAGCTTAGGCCAGGGACCTGAAGCTTTCTTT. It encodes CASSLGQGPEAFF.